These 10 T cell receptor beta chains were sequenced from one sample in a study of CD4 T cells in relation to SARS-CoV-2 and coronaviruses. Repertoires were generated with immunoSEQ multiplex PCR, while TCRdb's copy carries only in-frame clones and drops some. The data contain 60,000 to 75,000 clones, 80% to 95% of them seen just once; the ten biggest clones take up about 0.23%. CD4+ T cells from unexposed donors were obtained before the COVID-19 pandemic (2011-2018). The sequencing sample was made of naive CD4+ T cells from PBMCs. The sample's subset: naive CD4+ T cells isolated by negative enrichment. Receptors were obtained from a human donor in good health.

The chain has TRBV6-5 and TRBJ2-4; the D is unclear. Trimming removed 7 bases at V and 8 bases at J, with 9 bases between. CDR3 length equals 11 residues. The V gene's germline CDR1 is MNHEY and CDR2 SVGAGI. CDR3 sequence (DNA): TGTGCCAGCAATCAGGCTGACATTCAGTACTTC. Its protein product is CASNQADIQYF.

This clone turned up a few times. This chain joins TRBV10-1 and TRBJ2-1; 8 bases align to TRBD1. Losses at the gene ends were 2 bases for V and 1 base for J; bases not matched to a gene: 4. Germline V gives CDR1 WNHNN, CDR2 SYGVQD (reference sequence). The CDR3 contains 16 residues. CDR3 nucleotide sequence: TGCGCCAGCAGTGAGGCGAGGACAGGGTCCTACAATGAGCAGTTCTTC. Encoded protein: CASSEARTGSYNEQFF.

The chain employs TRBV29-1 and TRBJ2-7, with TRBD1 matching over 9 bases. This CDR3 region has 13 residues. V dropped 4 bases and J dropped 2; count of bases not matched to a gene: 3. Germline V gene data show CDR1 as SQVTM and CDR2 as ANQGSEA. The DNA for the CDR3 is TGCAGCGTTGCGGGGGACAGGGCCTACGAGCAGTACTTC. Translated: CSVAGDRAYEQYF.

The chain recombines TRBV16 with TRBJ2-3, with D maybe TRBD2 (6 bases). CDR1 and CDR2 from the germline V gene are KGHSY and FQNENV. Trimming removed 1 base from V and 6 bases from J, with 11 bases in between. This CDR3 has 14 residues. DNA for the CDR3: TGTGCCAGCAGCCAATGGGCTAGCGCGGATACGCAGTATTTT. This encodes CASSQWASADTQYF.

In nucleotides, the CDR3 is TGTGCCAGAAGCCTAACGGGCTCAGGAGAGACCCAGTACTTC. As protein: CARSLTGSGETQYF. The chain joins TRBV5-3 to TRBJ2-5; D not certain. TRBV5-3 counts as an open reading frame of uncertain function. Trimming removed 4 bases at V and 4 bases at J, with 14 bases between. The CDR3 is made up of 14 amino acids.

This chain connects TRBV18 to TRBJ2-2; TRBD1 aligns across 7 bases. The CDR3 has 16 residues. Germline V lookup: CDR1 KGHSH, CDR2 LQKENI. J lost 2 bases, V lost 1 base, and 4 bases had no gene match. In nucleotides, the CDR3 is TGTGCCAGCTCACCACAAAACAGGGGCAACACCGGGGAGCTGTTTTTT. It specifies CASSPQNRGNTGELFF.

CDR3 residues: CASREQGARETQYF. The CDR3 DNA reads TGCGCCAGCAGAGAACAGGGGGCACGGGAGACCCAGTACTTC. J is TRBJ2-5 and V is TRBV5-1, with TRBD1 identical over 9 bases. Germline values: CDR1 SGHRS, CDR2 YFSETQ. The ends lost 5 bases at V and 5 bases at J; junction bases unmatched: 7. This CDR3 contains 14 residues.

DNA for the CDR3: TGTGCCAGCAGCTTAGGGGCCGGACCGTACGAGCAGTACTTC. As protein: CASSLGAGPYEQYF. The rearrangement uses TRBV7-2 and TRBJ2-7; D gene unclear. The V gene lost 1 base and the J gene lost 4 bases, with 11 bases spanning the gap. The CDR3 covers 14 residues. CDR1 is SGHTA, CDR2 FQGNSA, per germline.

CDR3 in amino acids: CSVSEQSYGYTF. CDR3 coding DNA: TGCAGCGTTTCGGAGCAGAGCTATGGCTACACCTTC. This chain joins TRBV29-1 and TRBJ1-2; D gene ambiguous. Trimming stripped 5 bases from V and 4 bases from J, with 11 bases between. There are 12 residues in the CDR3. Germline V gene sequence: CDR1 SQVTM, CDR2 ANQGSEA.

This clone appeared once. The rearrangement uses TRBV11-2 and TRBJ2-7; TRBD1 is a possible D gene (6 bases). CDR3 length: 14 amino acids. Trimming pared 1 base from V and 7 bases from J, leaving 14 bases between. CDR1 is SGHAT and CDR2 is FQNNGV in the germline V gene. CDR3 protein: CASSLVAGVREQYF. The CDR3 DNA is TGTGCCAGCAGCTTAGTGGCAGGGGTAAGGGAGCAGTACTTC.